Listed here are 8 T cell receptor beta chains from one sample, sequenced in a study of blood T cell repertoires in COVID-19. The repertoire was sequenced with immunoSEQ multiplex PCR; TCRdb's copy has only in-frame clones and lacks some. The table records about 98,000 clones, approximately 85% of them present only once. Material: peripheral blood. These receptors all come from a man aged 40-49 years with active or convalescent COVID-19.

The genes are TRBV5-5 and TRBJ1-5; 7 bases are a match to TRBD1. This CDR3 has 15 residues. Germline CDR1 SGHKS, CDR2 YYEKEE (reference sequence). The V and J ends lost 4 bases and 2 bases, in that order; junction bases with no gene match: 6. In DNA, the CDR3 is TGTGCCAGCAGCCGGGACAGCCTGGGCAATCAGCCCCAGCATTTT. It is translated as CASSRDSLGNQPQHF.

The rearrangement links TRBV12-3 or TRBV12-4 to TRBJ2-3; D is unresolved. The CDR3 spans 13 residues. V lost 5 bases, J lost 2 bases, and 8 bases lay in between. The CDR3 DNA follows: TGTGCCAGCAGTATAGACTTCACAGATACGCAGTATTTT. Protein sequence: CASSIDFTDTQYF.

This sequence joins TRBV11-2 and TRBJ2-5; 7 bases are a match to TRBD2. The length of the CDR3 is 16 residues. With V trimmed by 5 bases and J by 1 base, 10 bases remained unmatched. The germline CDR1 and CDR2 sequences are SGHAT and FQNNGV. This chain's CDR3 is CASSPGLGQRQETQYF. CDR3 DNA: TGTGCCAGCAGCCCCGGACTAGGCCAACGCCAAGAGACCCAGTACTTC.

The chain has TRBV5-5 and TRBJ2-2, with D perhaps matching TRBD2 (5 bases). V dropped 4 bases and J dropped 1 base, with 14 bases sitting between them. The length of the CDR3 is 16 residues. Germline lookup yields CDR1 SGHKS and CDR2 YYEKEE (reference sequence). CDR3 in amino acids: CASSPGKGKNTGELFF. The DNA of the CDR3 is TGTGCCAGCAGCCCCGGGAAAGGGAAGAACACCGGGGAGCTGTTTTTT. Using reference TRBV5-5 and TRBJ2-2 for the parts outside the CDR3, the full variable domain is DAGVTQSPTHLIKTRGQQVTLRCSPISGHKSVSWYQQVLGQGPQFIFQYYEKEERGRGNFPDRFSARQFPNYSSELNVNALLLGDSALYLCASSPGKGKNTGELFFGEGSRLTVL.

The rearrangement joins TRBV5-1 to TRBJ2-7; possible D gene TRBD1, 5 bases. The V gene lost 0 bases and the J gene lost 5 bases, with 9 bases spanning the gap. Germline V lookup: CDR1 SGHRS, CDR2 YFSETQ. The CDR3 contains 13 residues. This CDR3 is CASSLVGVDEQYF. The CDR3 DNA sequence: TGCGCCAGCAGCTTGGTAGGGGTAGACGAGCAGTACTTC. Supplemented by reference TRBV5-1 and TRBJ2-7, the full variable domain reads KAGVTQTPRYLIKTRGQQVTLSCSPISGHRSVSWYQQTPGQGLQFLFEYFSETQRNKGNFPGRFSGRQFSNSRSEMNVSTLELGDSALYLCASSLVGVDEQYFGPGTRLTVT.

CDR3 nucleotide sequence: TGTGCCAGCAGTTTGGAGGGGAGAAACACCATATATTTT. This codes for CASSLEGRNTIYF. The gene calls are TRBV6-6 and TRBJ1-3; possibly TRBD1 for D (5 bases). Trimming removed 4 bases from V and 5 bases from J, with 9 bases in between. Germline-derived CDR1 and CDR2 are MNHNY and SVGAGI (reference sequence). This CDR3 is 13 amino acids long.

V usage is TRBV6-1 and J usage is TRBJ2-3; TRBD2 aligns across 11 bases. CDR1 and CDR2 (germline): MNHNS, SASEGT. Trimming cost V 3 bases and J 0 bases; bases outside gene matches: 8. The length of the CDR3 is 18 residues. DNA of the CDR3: TGTGCCAGCAGTGAGGGACGGACTAGCGGGTTTAGCACAGATACGCAGTATTTT. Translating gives CASSEGRTSGFSTDTQYF.

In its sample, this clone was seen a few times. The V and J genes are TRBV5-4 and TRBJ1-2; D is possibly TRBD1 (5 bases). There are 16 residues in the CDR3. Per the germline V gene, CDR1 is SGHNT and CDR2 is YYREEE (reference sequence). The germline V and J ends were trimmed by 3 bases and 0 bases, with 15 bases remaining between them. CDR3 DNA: TGTGCCAGCAGCTGGGGGGGAGCATCCTCTAACTATGGCTACACCTTC. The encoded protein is CASSWGGASSNYGYTF.